This T cell receptor beta chain was recorded in a study of read filtering for tumor transcriptome and immune sequencing. For the study at large: R-ISS stage counts were 8 for I, about 16 for II, roughly seven for III. RNA-seq yielded only 85 to 1273 TCR reads, IR-seq about 4 to 10.27 million.

This clonotype was observed at least ten times. Its antigen is undetermined. This library used approximately 0.4 ug RNA and molecular barcoded adaptors spanning alpha/delta and beta/gamma chains. TCRdb passed the reads through MiXCR, listing each CDR3 protein once. The table has 40,000 to 55,000 distinct CDR3 sequences, about 19% seen once. Regarding the study as a whole: Correlation between methods rose after single-read clonotypes were removed. The sorted CD138-negative fraction was a mixed bone marrow immune population, not purified T cells.

The receptor was derived from a donor older than 35 with multiple myeloma. The sample taken for sequencing was a population of CD138-negative cells sorted from bone marrow.

This CDR3 reads CASSWLLEREDAYNEQFF. The DNA for the CDR3 is TGTGCCAGCAGTTGGCTCTTGGAGCGGGAGGACGCCTACAATGAGCAGTTCTTC. The rearrangement uses TRBV6-2 or TRBV6-3 and TRBJ2-1; 9 bases match TRBD2. The CDR3 is made up of 18 amino acids. V was pared by 4 bases and J by 2 bases, with 12 bases of the junction left unmatched. CDR1 and CDR2 from the germline V gene are MNHEY and SVGEGT.